These 4 T cell receptor beta chains were all obtained from the same sample, sequenced in a study of post-analysis software for immune sequencing data. General study points: Four or five TRBV segments occurring more often in patients than controls included TRBV5-6, TRBV5-1 and TRBV20-1.

For these TCRs, the target antigens are not known. TCR beta cDNA libraries had unique molecular identifiers. Using its own MiXCR run on the PCR reads, TCRdb lists one record per CDR3 protein. The repertoire holds roughly 870,000 distinct CDR3 sequences, 53% seen once, with roughly 4.4% in the top ten. The sample taken for sequencing was blood. The source is a girl aged 5 to 17 with multiple sclerosis.

V gene TRBV5-5 combines with J gene TRBJ1-4; 7 nucleotides line up with TRBD1. Germline V lookup: CDR1 SGHKS, CDR2 YYEKEE (reference sequence). The CDR3 is made up of 18 amino acids. Germline trimming cut 4 bases from V and 0 bases from J; bases unmatched to any gene: 12. Written as DNA, the CDR3 is TGTGCCAGCAGCAGAAACTTGGACAGGCGGGCAACTAATGAAAAACTGTTTTTT. This codes for CASSRNLDRRATNEKLFF.

This chain connects TRBV7-3 to TRBJ2-5; the match to TRBD1 covers 10 bases. Germline trimming cut 4 bases from V and 5 bases from J; bases unmatched to any gene: 7. The CDR3 loop spans 15 amino acids. Germline CDR1 SGHTA, CDR2 FQGTGA. CDR3 bases: TGTGCCAGCAGCTCCAGACAGGGGGCCGGTGAGACCCAGTACTTC. Translated, it gives CASSSRQGAGETQYF. Full variable domain (missing parts from reference TRBV7-3 and TRBJ2-5): GAGVSQTPSNKVTEKGKYVELRCDPISGHTALYWYRQSLGQGPEFLIYFQGTGAADDSGLPNDRFFAVRPEGSVSTLKIQRTERGDSAVYLCASSSRQGAGETQYFGPGTRLLVL.

This clonotype was seen only a few times. This chain connects TRBV5-1 to TRBJ2-1; possibly TRBD2 for D (6 bases). Trimming removed 0 bases at V and 10 bases at J, with 26 bases between. The CDR3 is 18 amino acids. Germline-derived CDR1 and CDR2 are SGHRS and YFSETQ. The CDR3 DNA follows: TGCGCCAGCAGCTTGGATCCCTACCCCTATGAGGAGGGGTTAGAGCAGTTCTTC. This sequence encodes CASSLDPYPYEEGLEQFF.

The chain uses TRBV15 and TRBJ2-7; 8 positions match TRBD1. CDR1 and CDR2 from the germline V gene are LNHNV and YYDKDF (reference sequence). CDR3 length: 14 amino acids. V lost 3 bases, J lost 2 bases, and 3 bases stayed unmatched. CDR3 in DNA: TGTGCCACCAGCAGGTTGGGACAGGCCTACGAGCAGTACTTC. It specifies CATSRLGQAYEQYF.